These 3 T cell receptor beta chains were sequenced from one sample in a study of T cells in Graves' hyperthyroidism and ophthalmopathy. Amplified regions were TCR beta CDR3 sequences from RNA transcripts. A first-round RT-PCR of the TCR CDR3 used the HTBI primer set. From the multiplex PCR reads, TCRdb called clonotypes with MiXCR, one entry per CDR3 protein. The profile shows 250,000 to 300,000 distinct CDR3 sequences, roughly 15% of them singletons. The sequencing sample was made of blood. The receptors were sampled from a woman aged 35 to 49 with Graves' hyperthyroidism that later progressed to Graves' ophthalmopathy.

This clonotype was counted many times. The chain couples TRBV19 to TRBJ2-1, with a weak D call TRBD2 (5 bases). There are 14 residues in the CDR3. Trimming cost V 0 bases and J 4 bases, with 7 bases left between them. Looked up from germline, CDR1 is LNHDA and CDR2 is SQIVND (reference sequence). The CDR3 nucleotides are TGTGCCAGTAGTATAGAGCGGGCATACAATGAGCAGTTCTTC. As protein: CASSIERAYNEQFF.

Many counts were recorded for this clonotype. As DNA, the CDR3 is TGTGCCAGCATGCCCATAACCCGAAGGAGCGAGCAGTACTTC. Translating gives CASMPITRRSEQYF. V and J are TRBV11-2 and TRBJ2-7; D is undetermined. With 7 bases removed from V and 6 bases from J, the gap between germline ends came to 19 bases. The length of the CDR3 is 14 residues. Germline CDR1 SGHAT, CDR2 FQNNGV.

The chain couples TRBV19 to TRBJ2-7, with D possibly called TRBD1 or TRBD2 (5 bases each). Trimming removed 3 bases at V and 0 bases at J, with 12 bases between. Per germline, CDR1 LNHDA and CDR2 SQIVND (reference sequence). The CDR3 spans 15 residues. The CDR3 here is CASSISGTASYEQYF. In DNA, the CDR3 is TGTGCCAGTAGTATTTCCGGGACGGCCTCCTACGAGCAGTACTTC.